These 23 T cell receptor beta chains came from one sample sequenced in a study of blood T cells in healthy people across ages. Primed by a sample-barcoded 5' primer and a J-beta primer mix, a second PCR proceeded for 7 to 11 cycles. Each CDR3 protein gets one entry after TCRdb re-called the 5' RACE reads with MiXCR. The repertoire holds around 1,000,000 distinct CDR3 sequences, with 20% to 25% as singletons. The data were also submitted as part of a second study, on T cells of mothers and their children.

Sequenced input: blood. These receptors originate from a girl aged 2 to 9 in good health.

This chain joins TRBV2 and TRBJ2-5; tentatively, D is TRBD2 (5 bases). With the DNA end fitting TRBJ2-1 better, the J assignment may be wrong. CDR3 length: 17 amino acids. The germline V gene encodes CDR1 SNHLY and CDR2 FYNNEI. The DNA for the CDR3 is TGTGCCAGCAGTGTGACTACCCCTCCACAATTACAAAATGAGCAGTTCTTC. Its translation: CASSVTTPPQLQNEQFF.

This clonotype was seen repeatedly, ten times or more. The chain links TRBV2 to TRBJ2-7; 8 bases match TRBD1. The junction had 15 bases not matched to a gene; V was cut back by 7 bases and J by 7 bases. The CDR3 consists of 15 residues. Germline V CDR1 and CDR2: SNHLY, FYNNEI. The DNA of the CDR3 is TGTGCCAGCAAAACTGGGGACAGGTTCCCCGGGGAGCAGTACTTC. Its protein product is CASKTGDRFPGEQYF.

This clonotype was counted ten times or more. The V call is TRBV29-1, the J call TRBJ2-5; D is unclear. The CDR3 totals 12 residues. The V gene's germline CDR1 is SQVTM and CDR2 ANQGSEA. Trimming left V 7 bases short and J 4 bases short, with 13 bases between. The CDR3 nucleotides are TGCAGCGCCTTTGTGGTCAGAGAGACCCAGTACTTC. As protein: CSAFVVRETQYF.

This clonotype was seen a few times. The CDR3 end shows no conserved phenylalanine or tryptophan, and so a read error is likely. The J gene is TRBJ2-1, the V gene TRBV7-9; tentatively, D is TRBD2 (6 bases). This CDR3 spans 14 amino acids. Germline V gene data show CDR1 as SEHNR and CDR2 as FQNEAQ (reference sequence). V was trimmed by 6 bases and J by 4 bases, leaving 13 bases between them. CDR3 DNA: TGTGCCAGCAGGGAAACTAGCCCTTACAATGAGCAGTTCCTC. Its protein product is CASRETSPYNEQFL.

The gene calls are TRBV5-6 and TRBJ1-1; TRBD1 matches 7 bases. The CDR3 has 15 residues. V lost 0 bases, J lost 5 bases, and 7 bases stayed unmatched. CDR1 SGHDT and CDR2 YYEEEE come from the germline V gene. In DNA, the CDR3 is TGTGCCAGCAGCTTGGCCTTACAGGGGAAGACTGAAGCTTTCTTT. This encodes CASSLALQGKTEAFF. Complete variable domain (other parts from reference TRBV5-6 and TRBJ1-1): DAGVTQSPTHLIKTRGQQVTLRCSPKSGHDTVSWYQQALGQGPQFIFQYYEEEERQRGNFPDRFSGHQFPNYSSELNVNALLLGDSALYLCASSLALQGKTEAFFGQGTRLTVV.

This chain links TRBV2 with TRBJ2-2; the D gene could be TRBD1 or TRBD2 (6 bases each). Looked up from germline, CDR1 is SNHLY and CDR2 is FYNNEI. This CDR3 is built from 16 residues. The V end was cut by 4 bases, the J end by 0 bases, with 12 bases between. CDR3 nucleotides: TGTGCCAGCAGTGGGGGGCGGGAAACGAACACCGGGGAGCTGTTTTTT. Amino acid sequence: CASSGGRETNTGELFF.

The chain carries TRBV29-1 and TRBJ1-2; D remains ambiguous. The V end lost 5 bases, the J end lost 8 bases, and 15 bases lay between the germline ends. The CDR3 spans 12 residues. The germline V gene encodes CDR1 SQVTM and CDR2 ANQGSEA. The CDR3 sequence: CSVTYPGGGYTF. CDR3 nucleotide sequence: TGCAGCGTTACCTACCCAGGAGGGGGCTACACCTTC. Full variable domain (missing parts from reference TRBV29-1 and TRBJ1-2): SAVISQKPSRDICQRGTSLTIQCQVDSQVTMMFWYRQQPGQSLTLIATANQGSEATYESGFVIDKFPISRPNLTFSTLTVSNMSPEDSSIYLCSVTYPGGGYTFGSGTRLTVV.

This clonotype turned up a few times. The CDR3 nucleotides read TGTGCCAGCAGCTTCACCGTACGAGAGGAGCAGTACTTC. Residues: CASSFTVREEQYF. The chain carries TRBV7-2 and TRBJ2-7; D unresolved. The germline V and J ends were trimmed by 3 bases and 7 bases, with 13 bases remaining between them. CDR1 and CDR2 (germline): SGHTA, FQGNSA. The CDR3 is made up of 13 amino acids. The full variable domain, completed using reference TRBV7-2 and TRBJ2-7, is GAGVSQSPSNKVTEKGKDVELRCDPISGHTALYWYRQSLGQGLEFLIYFQGNSAPDKSGLPSDRFSAERTGGSVSTLTIQRTQQEDSAVYLCASSFTVREEQYFGPGTRLTVT.

The V and J genes are TRBV6-1 and TRBJ2-5; unclear D gene. The better agreement between TRBJ2-7 and the DNA end casts doubt on the J call. The CDR3 runs to 12 residues. The germline gives CDR1 MNHNS, CDR2 SASEGT. CDR3 protein: CASKTEFYEQYF. The CDR3 nucleotides read TGTGCCAGTAAAACAGAGTTCTACGAGCAGTACTTC.

This clonotype was detected a few times. This chain connects TRBV25-1 to TRBJ1-5; 7 bases are shared with TRBD1. The CDR3 has 17 residues. CDR1 and CDR2 (germline): MGHDK, SYGVNS. V dropped 5 bases and J dropped 7; count of bases not matched to a gene: 17. The CDR3 coding sequence is TGTGCCAGCAGTTCAAGCAAGGTCTCAGGGGGTGAACAGCCCCAGCATTTT. Residues: CASSSSKVSGGEQPQHF.

This clonotype appeared a few times. The chain employs TRBV12-3 or TRBV12-4 and TRBJ2-1; tentative D call: TRBD2 (5 bases). V gave up 6 bases and J gave up 9 bases, with 18 bases separating them. The CDR3 is made up of 14 amino acids. Here the CDR3 DNA reads TGTGCCAGCAGCCTTTTCAGCGGTCCGGTTGAGCAGTTCTTC. Its translation is CASSLFSGPVEQFF.

In its sample, this clonotype was seen a few times. This sequence joins TRBV29-1 and TRBJ2-1; D is undetermined. The DNA matches TRBJ2-5 better at its end, which makes the J call doubtful. CDR1 and CDR2 (germline): SQVTM, ANQGSEA. The CDR3 extends over 13 amino acids. CDR3 in amino acids: CSVEGPLEETQYF. The CDR3, as DNA: TGCAGCGTTGAAGGGCCTTTGGAAGAGACCCAGTACTTC.

This clonotype was picked up a small number of times. CDR3 DNA sequence: TGTGCCAGCAGGGAACCAAGGACAGGGGTGAAAAACATTCAGTACTTC. Protein sequence: CASREPRTGVKNIQYF. The chain links TRBV2 to TRBJ2-4, with 9 bases fitting TRBD1. The V gene end was trimmed by 6 bases and the J gene end by 4 bases; junction bases not matched to a gene: 10. The germline V gene encodes CDR1 SNHLY and CDR2 FYNNEI. This CDR3 comprises 16 residues.

The V call is TRBV15, the J call TRBJ2-5, with 9 bases matching TRBD1. The J call is uncertain, as TRBJ2-7 better fits the DNA end. Per the germline V gene, CDR1 is LNHNV and CDR2 is YYDKDF (reference sequence). CDR3 length: 14 amino acids. In DNA form, the CDR3 reads TGTGCCACCAGCGGGACAGGGCAGCCCTACGAGCAGTACTTC. It is translated as CATSGTGQPYEQYF.

This clonotype has a handful of counts. The CDR3 DNA sequence: TGTGCCAGCAGTTACATCCATAAGACCGGGGAGCTGTTTTTT. It translates to CASSYIHKTGELFF. The genes are TRBV6-5 and TRBJ2-2; D call uncertain. Germline CDR1 reads MNHEY; CDR2 reads SVGAGI. The CDR3 is 14 amino acids. Trimming stripped 2 bases from V and 5 bases from J, with 9 bases between.

This clonotype has more than one count but fewer than ten. The chain uses TRBV13 and TRBJ2-7, with D perhaps assigned TRBD1 or TRBD2 (5 bases each). The CDR3 is 11 amino acids. The V gene's germline CDR1 is PRHDT and CDR2 FYEKMQ (reference sequence). Deletions cut 4 bases from V and 8 bases from J, with 9 bases between. The CDR3 region has the DNA TGTGCCAGCAGCTCGACGGGACAGCAGTACTTC. As protein: CASSSTGQQYF.

This clonotype was seen a handful of times. The gene calls are TRBV6-5 and TRBJ2-1, with a tentative D call TRBD1 (5 bases). The V end lost 0 bases, the J end lost 7 bases, and 7 bases lay between the germline ends. The CDR3 is 13 amino acids. From germline, CDR1 is MNHEY and CDR2 SVGAGI. The CDR3: CASSYSTANEQFF. CDR3 bases: TGTGCCAGCAGTTACTCGACAGCTAATGAGCAGTTCTTC.

This clonotype was observed a handful of times. The junction differs from germline at one of its ends, possibly a read error. The chain has TRBV7-2 and TRBJ2-6, with D uncertain. Germline values: CDR1 SGHTA, CDR2 FQGNSA. The CDR3 runs 13 residues. Here the CDR3 reads CASSLEVNRPLSF. For the CDR3, the DNA is TGTGCCAGCAGCTTAGAGGTTAATAGGCCTCTCTCTTTC.

This chain joins TRBV27 and TRBJ1-1, with D possibly matching TRBD1 (5 bases). This CDR3 has 16 amino acids. Between the trimmed V and J ends, which lost 5 bases and 1 base, there was a span of 17 bases. In germline, CDR1 is MNHEY, CDR2 SMNVEV (reference sequence). The CDR3 here is CASSELPLQENTEAFF. In DNA form, the CDR3 reads TGTGCCAGCAGTGAATTGCCGTTACAGGAGAACACTGAAGCTTTCTTT.

The genes are TRBV7-2 and TRBJ1-1; 7 bases match TRBD1. This CDR3 contains 15 residues. V lost 1 base, J lost 3 bases, and 5 bases stayed unmatched. CDR1 is SGHTA, CDR2 FQGNSA, per germline. Here the CDR3 reads CASSLDTGEHTEAFF. For the CDR3, the DNA is TGTGCCAGCAGCTTAGACACAGGGGAGCACACTGAAGCTTTCTTT. The full variable domain, completed using reference TRBV7-2 and TRBJ1-1, is GAGVSQSPSNKVTEKGKDVELRCDPISGHTALYWYRQSLGQGLEFLIYFQGNSAPDKSGLPSDRFSAERTGGSVSTLTIQRTQQEDSAVYLCASSLDTGEHTEAFFGQGTRLTVV.

This chain joins TRBV28 and TRBJ2-3; D may be TRBD1 (5 bases). Trimming took 5 bases from V and 5 from J, leaving 14 bases between them. The CDR3 spans 14 residues. Germline CDR1 is MDHEN and CDR2 is SYDVKM. The CDR3 DNA is TGTGCCAGCAGTCCCCAGGTTGGACAAGATACGCAGTATTTT. This translates into CASSPQVGQDTQYF.

The rearrangement links TRBV29-1 to TRBJ2-7, with a weak D call TRBD2 (5 bases). The V gene's germline CDR1 is SQVTM and CDR2 ANQGSEA. CDR3 length: 13 amino acids. Trimming pared 7 bases from V and 7 bases from J, leaving 20 bases between. CDR3 DNA: TGCAGCGCCGGTGGGTTAGAGGGAGCTGAGCAGTACTTC. Translation: CSAGGLEGAEQYF.

J is TRBJ2-5 and V is TRBV29-1; a possible D gene is TRBD2 (7 bases). CDR1 SQVTM and CDR2 ANQGSEA come from the germline V gene. This CDR3 comprises 15 residues. Trimming cost V 4 bases and J 11 bases, with 26 bases left between them. The CDR3 DNA reads TGCAGCGTTGGGGGAGGTATAGGGGGGGCAATCAAGCAGTACTTC. Translated, it gives CSVGGGIGGAIKQYF.